What follows are 24 T cell receptor beta chains derived from one specimen sequenced in a study of blood T cell repertoires in COVID-19. Sequencing used immunoSEQ multiplex PCR; TCRdb keeps in-frame clones, though not all of them. The sample consists of approximately 360,000 clones, about 90% of them appearing once. Specimen: PBMCs or T cells enriched from blood (not recorded which). The receptor set was obtained from a man aged 40-55 years in a cohort exposed to, infected with or recovered from COVID-19 (not recorded which).

The V and J genes are TRBV19 and TRBJ2-3, with 10 positions matching TRBD2. This CDR3 has 15 amino acids. The junction had 9 bases not matched to a gene; V was cut back by 6 bases and J by 6 bases. CDR1 LNHDA and CDR2 SQIVND come from the germline V gene (reference sequence). The CDR3 sequence is CASSSAGGLRDTQYF. CDR3 coding DNA: TGTGCCAGTAGCTCAGCGGGAGGGCTTCGGGATACGCAGTATTTT.

The V gene is TRBV18, the J gene TRBJ2-7, with a tentative D call TRBD1 (6 bases). Germline loops: CDR1 KGHSH, CDR2 LQKENI. Trimming removed 4 bases at V and 4 bases at J, with 11 bases between. The CDR3 extends over 13 amino acids. CDR3: CASSLRTDYEQYF. CDR3 nucleotides: TGTGCCAGCTCACTTCGGACAGATTACGAGCAGTACTTC.

This chain connects TRBV30 to TRBJ2-5, with TRBD2 matching 13 bases. Germline V gene lookup returns CDR1 GTSNPN and CDR2 SVGIG (reference sequence). The CDR3 is 18 residues long. V shed 3 bases, J shed 3 bases, and the junction held 13 bases outside the gene matches. The DNA for the CDR3 is TGTGCCTGGAGCCCGACTAGCGGGGGGACAATTCTCAAAGAGACCCAGTACTTC. Residues: CAWSPTSGGTILKETQYF.

The genes are TRBV6-4 and TRBJ1-2; D unresolved. This CDR3 has 14 residues. From germline, CDR1 is MRHNA and CDR2 SNTAGT. The ends were cut back, 0 bases at V and 2 bases at J, with 7 bases in the middle. CDR3 region: CASSDSSVNYGYTF. CDR3 coding DNA: TGTGCCAGCAGTGACTCGTCCGTAAACTATGGCTACACCTTC.

Here the CDR3 reads CATGLSLRELFF. The CDR3 DNA reads TGTGCCACCGGACTAAGTTTAAGGGAGCTGTTTTTT. The chain has TRBV6-5 and TRBJ2-2; TRBD2 might be the D (6 bases). V was clipped by 10 bases and J by 9 bases, with 15 bases between them. Germline CDR1 is MNHEY and CDR2 is SVGAGI. CDR3 size: 12 residues.

Note on this clone: This specimen includes other DNA sequences encoding the same CDR3. The chain employs TRBV15 and TRBJ2-3; the D is unclear. There are 13 residues in the CDR3. The V end lost 0 bases, the J end lost 4 bases, and 5 bases lay between the germline ends. Germline lookup yields CDR1 LNHNV and CDR2 YYDKDF (reference sequence). CDR3 in amino acids: CATSRDRADTQYF. As DNA, the CDR3 is TGTGCCACCAGCAGAGATAGAGCAGATACGCAGTATTTT.

V gene TRBV6-5 combines with J gene TRBJ2-1, with D possibly being TRBD1 (5 bases). CDR1 is MNHEY and CDR2 is SVGAGI in the germline V gene. This CDR3 has 10 residues. V lost 5 bases to trimming and J lost 9 bases, with 5 bases between them. CDR3 nucleotides: TGTGCCAGCAGTCAGGGTGAGCAGTTCTTC. Residues: CASSQGEQFF.

This chain connects TRBV18 to TRBJ2-3; 12 bases fit TRBD2. Germline CDR1 is KGHSH and CDR2 is LQKENI. The J segment lost 0 bases and the V segment lost 9 bases, leaving 1 base of the junction unmatched. The CDR3 consists of 14 residues. The CDR3 bases are TGTGCCAGGGGACTAGCGGGTAGCACAGATACGCAGTATTTT. This translates into CARGLAGSTDTQYF.

The V gene is TRBV5-5, the J gene TRBJ1-5; a possible D gene is TRBD1 (5 bases). Germline CDR1 and CDR2: SGHKS and YYEKEE (reference sequence). Trimming stripped 3 bases from V and 6 bases from J, with 13 bases between. The CDR3 has 14 residues. In nucleotides, the CDR3 is TGTGCCAGCAGCTCAAGGGGAAGGGGTCAGCCCCAGCATTTT. Encoded protein: CASSSRGRGQPQHF. The variable domain in full, completed from reference TRBV5-5 and TRBJ1-5, reads DAGVTQSPTHLIKTRGQQVTLRCSPISGHKSVSWYQQVLGQGPQFIFQYYEKEERGRGNFPDRFSARQFPNYSSELNVNALLLGDSALYLCASSSRGRGQPQHFGDGTRLSIL.

The chain joins TRBV20-1 to TRBJ1-2, with 7 bases aligning to TRBD1. After removal of 6 bases from V and 4 bases from J, the junction contained 8 bases not matched to a gene. Germline V lookup: CDR1 DFQATT, CDR2 SNEGSKA (reference sequence). The CDR3 has 13 residues. CDR3 nucleotide sequence: TGCAGTGCCAGTGGAGGGGGCGGCTATGGCTACACCTTC. Translated, it gives CSASGGGGYGYTF.

This chain joins TRBV18 and TRBJ1-1, with no clear D. This CDR3 has 15 residues. In germline, CDR1 is KGHSH, CDR2 LQKENI. V dropped 7 bases and J dropped 1 base, with 16 bases sitting between them. CDR3 sequence: CASLRGAQSNTEAFF. The CDR3 DNA follows: TGTGCCAGCTTGCGGGGAGCACAGTCGAACACTGAAGCTTTCTTT.

The chain uses TRBV5-6 and TRBJ1-1; D might be TRBD1 (5 bases). The CDR3 runs 15 residues. Germline lookup yields CDR1 SGHDT and CDR2 YYEEEE. The V and J ends lost 0 bases and 1 base respectively, with 10 bases between them. The CDR3 loop is CASSLGWQGNTEAFF. CDR3 sequence (DNA): TGTGCCAGCAGCTTGGGATGGCAGGGGAACACTGAAGCTTTCTTT.

This clone was detected only once. J is TRBJ2-5 and V is TRBV29-1, with D perhaps matching TRBD2 (8 bases). This CDR3 has 13 amino acids. The ends were cut back, 7 bases at V and 5 bases at J, with 17 bases in the middle. Germline values: CDR1 SQVTM, CDR2 ANQGSEA. CDR3 DNA sequence: TGCAGCGCCGACGGGAGGGGGCAGGAGACCCAGTACTTC. Amino acids: CSADGRGQETQYF.

The chain is built from TRBV5-1 and TRBJ2-7; D perhaps matches TRBD2 (5 bases). Germline CDR1 is SGHRS and CDR2 is YFSETQ. Trimming took 4 bases from V and 5 from J, leaving 13 bases between them. The CDR3 sequence is 13 residues long. CDR3 residues: CASSPGNWDEQYF. CDR3 DNA sequence: TGCGCCAGCAGCCCGGGGAATTGGGACGAGCAGTACTTC. The full variable domain, with the rest looked up from reference TRBV5-1 and TRBJ2-7, is KAGVTQTPRYLIKTRGQQVTLSCSPISGHRSVSWYQQTPGQGLQFLFEYFSETQRNKGNFPGRFSGRQFSNSRSEMNVSTLELGDSALYLCASSPGNWDEQYFGPGTRLTVT.

This clone was observed once. In nucleotides, the CDR3 is TGTGCCAGCAGTTTGGGCTACAGGGGTGAAGCTTTCTTT. Translating gives CASSLGYRGEAFF. This rearrangement joins TRBV27 to TRBJ1-1; 7 nucleotides match TRBD1. J was trimmed by 7 bases and V by 3 bases; bases with no gene match: 5. Germline V gene sequence: CDR1 MNHEY, CDR2 SMNVEV (reference sequence). The CDR3 is 13 amino acids.

The genes are TRBV5-1 and TRBJ2-1; 7 positions agree with TRBD1. Per the germline V gene, CDR1 is SGHRS and CDR2 is YFSETQ. V lost 4 bases to trimming and J lost 2 bases; unmatched junction nucleotides: 6. This CDR3 is built from 15 residues. The CDR3 coding sequence is TGCGCCAGCAGCCAAGACAGGGTACCCTACAATGAGCAGTTCTTC. Protein product: CASSQDRVPYNEQFF.

This clone was counted a single time. Mismatch with germline at one junction end may stem from a read error. The chain recombines TRBV12-5 with TRBJ2-7, with 8 bases fitting TRBD2. The germline V gene encodes CDR1 LGHNT and CDR2 FRNRAP. CDR3 length: 15 amino acids. The CDR3 sequence is CASGLSAGASNEQCF. The CDR3 nucleotides are TGTGCTAGTGGTTTGTCAGCGGGGGCCTCCAACGAGCAGTGCTTC.

This chain joins TRBV18 and TRBJ2-2; TRBD1 aligns across 11 bases. Germline V gene data show CDR1 as KGHSH and CDR2 as LQKENI. The CDR3 contains 16 residues. After removal of 3 bases from V and 4 bases from J, the junction contained 4 bases not matched to a gene. The CDR3 is CASSPLGTGGTGELFF. CDR3 sequence (DNA): TGTGCCAGCTCACCCCTCGGGACAGGGGGCACCGGGGAGCTGTTTTTT.

J is TRBJ1-2 and V is TRBV10-2; weak D call: TRBD1 (6 bases). The CDR3 runs to 19 residues. V shed 7 bases and J shed 3 bases, with 30 bases lying between them. CDR1 and CDR2 (germline): WSHSY, SAAADI. The CDR3 here is CASTERRGGTSSGYYGYTF. The DNA for the CDR3 is TGCGCCAGCACCGAGCGGAGGGGGGGGACCTCGAGTGGGTACTATGGCTACACCTTC.

This rearrangement joins TRBV19 to TRBJ2-1; 8 bases are shared with TRBD2. Looked up from germline, CDR1 is LNHDA and CDR2 is SQIVND (reference sequence). The CDR3 is made up of 15 amino acids. Trimming cost V 4 bases and J 4 bases; bases outside gene matches: 6. The CDR3 DNA reads TGTGCCAGTAGTAGAGGGACTAGTGGTTACAATGAGCAGTTCTTC. Amino acid sequence: CASSRGTSGYNEQFF. The full variable domain, rest sourced from reference TRBV19 and TRBJ2-1, is DGGITQSPKYLFRKEGQNVTLSCEQNLNHDAMYWYRQDPGQGLRLIYYSQIVNDFQKGDIAEGYSVSREKKESFPLTVTSAQKNPTAFYLCASSRGTSGYNEQFFGPGTRLTVL.

The CDR3 sequence is CASSWTGFNSGNTIYF. CDR3 nucleotide sequence: TGTGCCAGCAGCTGGACAGGGTTCAACTCTGGAAACACCATATATTTT. The V gene is TRBV7-2, the J gene TRBJ1-3, with TRBD1 identical over 8 bases. CDR3 length: 16 residues. Germline-derived CDR1 and CDR2 are SGHTA and FQGNSA. The J segment lost 0 bases and the V segment lost 4 bases, leaving 5 bases of the junction unmatched.

The chain uses TRBV5-4 and TRBJ2-3, with D tentatively TRBD2 (5 bases). Per germline, CDR1 SGHNT and CDR2 YYREEE (reference sequence). V lost 0 bases to trimming and J lost 1 base, with 9 bases between them. This CDR3 spans 15 amino acids. Written as DNA, the CDR3 is TGTGCCAGCAGCTTGGATGTTAGCGGCACAGATACGCAGTATTTT. Protein: CASSLDVSGTDTQYF. The full variable domain, in which reference TRBV5-4 and TRBJ2-3 provide the parts outside the CDR3, is ETGVTQSPTHLIKTRGQQVTLRCSSQSGHNTVSWYQQALGQGPQFIFQYYREEENGRGNFPPRFSGLQFPNYSSELNVNALELDDSALYLCASSLDVSGTDTQYFGPGTRLTVL.

The V and J genes are TRBV28 and TRBJ1-4, with D tentatively TRBD1 (6 bases). Germline V lookup: CDR1 MDHEN, CDR2 SYDVKM. The CDR3 covers 14 residues. The V gene lost 7 bases and the J gene lost 8 bases, with 17 bases spanning the gap. The DNA of the CDR3 is TGTGCCAGCAATCCACAGGGATTGTCGGAAAAACTGTTTTTT. Amino acids: CASNPQGLSEKLFF.

The J gene is TRBJ2-2, the V gene TRBV7-9; the match to TRBD2 covers 7 bases. The junction had 6 bases not matched to a gene; V was cut back by 2 bases and J by 6 bases. CDR3 length: 15 residues. Germline assignment: CDR1 SEHNR and CDR2 FQNEAQ (reference sequence). The CDR3 sequence: CASSLIAGVAGELFF. The CDR3, as DNA: TGTGCCAGCAGCTTAATTGCGGGAGTCGCCGGGGAGCTGTTTTTT.